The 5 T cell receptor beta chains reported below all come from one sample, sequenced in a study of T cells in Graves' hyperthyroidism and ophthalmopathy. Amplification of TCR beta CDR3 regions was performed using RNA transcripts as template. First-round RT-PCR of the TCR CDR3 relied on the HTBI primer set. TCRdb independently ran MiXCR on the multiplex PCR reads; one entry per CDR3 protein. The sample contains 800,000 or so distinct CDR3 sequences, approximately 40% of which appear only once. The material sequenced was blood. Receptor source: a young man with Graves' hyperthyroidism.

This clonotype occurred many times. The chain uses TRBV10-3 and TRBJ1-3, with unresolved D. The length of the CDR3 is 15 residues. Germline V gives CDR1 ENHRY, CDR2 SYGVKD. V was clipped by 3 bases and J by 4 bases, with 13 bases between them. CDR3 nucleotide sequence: TGTGCCATCAGTGACGGGCATCTTTCGGGAAACACCATATATTTT. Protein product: CAISDGHLSGNTIYF.

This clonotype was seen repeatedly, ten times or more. The CDR3 protein is CASSIRGYEQYF. The CDR3 nucleotides read TGTGCCAGTAGTATCAGGGGCTACGAGCAGTACTTC. V usage is TRBV19 and J usage is TRBJ2-7; D possibly corresponds to TRBD1 (6 bases). The CDR3 length is 12 residues. Trimming removed 3 bases at V and 3 bases at J, with 6 bases between. Germline CDR1 LNHDA, CDR2 SQIVND (reference sequence). Variable domain in full (rest from reference TRBV19 and TRBJ2-7): DGGITQSPKYLFRKEGQNVTLSCEQNLNHDAMYWYRQDPGQGLRLIYYSQIVNDFQKGDIAEGYSVSREKKESFPLTVTSAQKNPTAFYLCASSIRGYEQYFGPGTRLTVT.

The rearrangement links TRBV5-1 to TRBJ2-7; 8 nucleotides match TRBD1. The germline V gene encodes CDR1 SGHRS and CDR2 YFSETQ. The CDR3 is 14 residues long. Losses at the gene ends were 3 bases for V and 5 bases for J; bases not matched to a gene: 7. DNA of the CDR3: TGCGCCAGCAGCTCGGACAGGGTAGATGACGAGCAGTACTTC. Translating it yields CASSSDRVDDEQYF. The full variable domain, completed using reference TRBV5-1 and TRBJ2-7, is KAGVTQTPRYLIKTRGQQVTLSCSPISGHRSVSWYQQTPGQGLQFLFEYFSETQRNKGNFPGRFSGRQFSNSRSEMNVSTLELGDSALYLCASSSDRVDDEQYFGPGTRLTVT.

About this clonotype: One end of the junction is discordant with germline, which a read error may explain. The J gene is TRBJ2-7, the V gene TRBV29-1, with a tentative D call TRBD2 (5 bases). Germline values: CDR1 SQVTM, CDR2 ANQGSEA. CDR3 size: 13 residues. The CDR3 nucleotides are TGCAGCGTTGTATCGGGGAACACCGGGGAGCTGTACTTC. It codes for CSVVSGNTGELYF.

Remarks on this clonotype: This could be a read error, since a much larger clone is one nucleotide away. The CDR3 nucleotides are TGCAGCGCTGAAAAGCGAGTGTGGAGCACTGAAGCTTTCTTT. Translated: CSAEKRVWSTEAFF. The chain has TRBV29-1 and TRBJ1-1; no clear D. This CDR3 is 14 amino acids long. The germline gives CDR1 SQVTM, CDR2 ANQGSEA.